The 26 T cell receptor beta chains given below trace back to one sample, sequenced in a study of shared clonotypes between healthy human individuals. Only in-frame clones appear in the TCRdb table, and some are missing; sequencing was by immunoSEQ multiplex PCR. The table includes about a million clones, approximately 80% detected once. Sequenced input: memory CD4+ T cells from PBMCs. Indicated subset: CD45RA-negative fraction. The receptors here all came from a man aged 18-30 years in good health. Some clones in this sample may be carry-over from other donors' samples.

This clone was detected once. The chain carries TRBV6-1 and TRBJ2-7, with 7 positions matching TRBD1. Trimming at V came to 6 bases and at J to 6 bases, leaving 11 bases not matched to a gene. CDR3 length: 14 amino acids. Germline lookup yields CDR1 MNHNS and CDR2 SASEGT. The CDR3, as DNA: TGTGCCAGCAGGCCGCGGACAGGCCTTAGCGAGCAGTACTTC. This gives the protein CASRPRTGLSEQYF.

J is TRBJ2-1 and V is TRBV2; D is uncertain. Germline V gives CDR1 SNHLY, CDR2 FYNNEI. Trimming shortened V by 6 bases and J by 8 bases, and 11 bases separated the two germline ends. CDR3 length: 12 residues. The CDR3 sequence is CASSYVGDEQFF. The CDR3 DNA sequence: TGTGCCAGCAGCTACGTTGGAGATGAGCAGTTCTTC.

In DNA, the CDR3 is TGTGCCAGTAGTTTCCGGACAGGGCCGGCTTACGAGCAGTACTTC. It codes for CASSFRTGPAYEQYF. The chain couples TRBV19 to TRBJ2-7; TRBD1 agrees at 8 bases. The CDR3 extends over 15 amino acids. Germline V gene lookup returns CDR1 LNHDA and CDR2 SQIVND (reference sequence). Trimming at V came to 5 bases and at J to 4 bases, leaving 10 bases not matched to a gene.

The chain couples TRBV6-5 to TRBJ2-1, with D uncertain. Trimming took off 2 bases at V and 0 bases at J, with 11 bases between the two ends. Germline lookup yields CDR1 MNHEY and CDR2 SVGAGI. This CDR3 has 16 amino acids. The CDR3 DNA is TGTGCCAGCAGTTACCAGTTTGCTAGCTCCTACAATGAGCAGTTCTTC. Amino acid sequence: CASSYQFASSYNEQFF.

The chain recombines TRBV2 with TRBJ1-1; no reliable D call. The length of the CDR3 is 15 residues. Germline assignment: CDR1 SNHLY and CDR2 FYNNEI. The CDR3 DNA reads TGTGCAGATACCCGAGGTCAGCCACTGAACACTGAAGCTTTCTTT. Amino acids: CADTRGQPLNTEAFF.

The V and J genes are TRBV30 and TRBJ1-5; D is possibly TRBD1 (5 bases). Germline CDR1 is GTSNPN and CDR2 is SVGIG (reference sequence). Trimming shortened V by 0 bases and J by 8 bases, and 11 bases separated the two germline ends. This CDR3 comprises 13 residues. CDR3: CAWSVGASEPQHF. For the CDR3, the DNA is TGTGCCTGGAGTGTCGGGGCGAGCGAGCCCCAGCATTTT.

V usage is TRBV7-9 and J usage is TRBJ1-2, with 9 bases lining up with TRBD1. The V gene's germline CDR1 is SEHNR and CDR2 FQNEAQ (reference sequence). The CDR3 loop spans 16 amino acids. V was clipped by 4 bases and J by 6 bases; unmatched bases: 12. This CDR3 is CASSSPTGTGFNGYTF. The CDR3 bases are TGTGCCAGCAGCTCACCGACCGGGACAGGGTTTAATGGCTACACCTTC. Drawing the rest from reference TRBV7-9 and TRBJ1-2, the complete variable domain is DTGVSQNPRHKITKRGQNVTFRCDPISEHNRLYWYRQTLGQGPEFLTYFQNEAQLEKSRLLSDRFSAERPKGSFSTLEIQRTEQGDSAMYLCASSSPTGTGFNGYTFGSGTRLTVV.

This sequence joins TRBV28 and TRBJ2-1, with TRBD1 matching over 11 bases. The CDR3 length is 18 residues. CDR1 MDHEN and CDR2 SYDVKM come from the germline V gene. Germline trimming cut 7 bases from V and 2 bases from J; bases unmatched to any gene: 13. The CDR3 protein is CASTGQGAASDTYNEQFF. CDR3 bases: TGTGCCAGCACTGGACAGGGGGCGGCTAGCGACACCTACAATGAGCAGTTCTTC.

The V call is TRBV18, the J call TRBJ1-2; no firm D call. This CDR3 region has 15 residues. V was shortened by 3 bases and J by 13 bases, with 24 bases between the two germline ends. Germline-derived CDR1 and CDR2 are KGHSH and LQKENI. CDR3 sequence reads: CASSPGHTAPSTITF. CDR3 nucleotides: TGTGCCAGCTCACCCGGTCATACAGCTCCGTCCACAATCACCTTC. Full variable domain (rest looked up from reference TRBV18 and TRBJ1-2): NAGVMQNPRHLVRRRGQEARLRCSPMKGHSHVYWYRQLPEEGLKFMVYLQKENIIDESGMPKERFSAEFPKEGPSILRIQQVVRGDSAAYFCASSPGHTAPSTITFGSGTRLTVV.

V usage is TRBV7-3 and J usage is TRBJ2-5; 9 bases match TRBD1. The CDR3 runs 14 residues. Germline CDR1 and CDR2: SGHTA and FQGTGA. With V trimmed by 8 bases and J by 4 bases, 8 bases remained unmatched. CDR3 loop: CASSGQGARETQYF. CDR3 nucleotide sequence: TGTGCCAGCTCGGGACAGGGAGCGAGAGAGACCCAGTACTTC.

Concerning this clone: Additional DNA sequences in this sample encode the identical CDR3. This chain uses TRBV5-1 with TRBJ2-2; 8 positions match TRBD2. Germline CDR1 reads SGHRS; CDR2 reads YFSETQ. The junction had 1 base not matched to a gene; V was cut back by 0 bases and J by 3 bases. The CDR3 has 15 amino acids. The DNA of the CDR3 is TGCGCCAGCAGCTTGGTGCGGGGGGACACCGGGGAGCTGTTTTTT. Protein: CASSLVRGDTGELFF.

The CDR3 region has the DNA TGTGCCAGCAGCTTATTCACCCCCGGGACAGGGGGCCACACTGAAGCTTTCTTT. This gives the protein CASSLFTPGTGGHTEAFF. The chain combines TRBV5-5 with TRBJ1-1; 12 positions match TRBD1. The germline V gene encodes CDR1 SGHKS and CDR2 YYEKEE (reference sequence). The CDR3 is 18 residues long. J was trimmed by 3 bases and V by 2 bases; bases with no gene match: 11.

The chain has TRBV28 and TRBJ1-1, with TRBD1 matching over 7 bases. Germline V gives CDR1 MDHEN, CDR2 SYDVKM. Losses at the gene ends were 3 bases for V and 4 bases for J; bases not matched to a gene: 17. The CDR3 consists of 18 residues. The CDR3 region is CASSFWGHRGHGGTEAFF. CDR3 DNA: TGTGCCAGCAGTTTCTGGGGCCATAGGGGGCACGGGGGCACTGAAGCTTTCTTT.

Written as DNA, the CDR3 is TGTGCCTGGAGTGTAAATCGGGCTATCGGCTACACCTTC. This gives the protein CAWSVNRAIGYTF. The chain joins TRBV30 to TRBJ1-2, with unresolved D. V lost 0 bases and J 8 bases, leaving 13 bases between the germline ends. This CDR3 spans 13 amino acids. From germline, CDR1 is GTSNPN and CDR2 SVGIG (reference sequence). The full variable domain, with the rest looked up from reference TRBV30 and TRBJ1-2, is SQTIHQWPATLVQPVGSPLSLECTVEGTSNPNLYWYRQAAGRGLQLLFYSVGIGQISSEVPQNLSASRPQDRQFILSSKKLLLSDSGFYLCAWSVNRAIGYTFGSGTRLTVV.

This chain links TRBV5-4 with TRBJ2-3; the match to TRBD2 covers 7 bases. From germline, CDR1 is SGHNT and CDR2 YYREEE (reference sequence). The V segment lost 4 bases and the J segment 2 bases; nucleotides outside the gene matches: 10. There are 16 residues in the CDR3. The CDR3 reads CASSDSAGAPTDTQYF. For the CDR3, the DNA is TGTGCCAGCAGCGATTCTGCGGGAGCCCCCACAGATACGCAGTATTTT.

The chain combines TRBV7-6 with TRBJ2-5; D ambiguous. Germline CDR1 SGHVS, CDR2 FNYEAQ. The CDR3 loop spans 12 amino acids. V lost 2 bases to trimming and J lost 8 bases, with 9 bases between them. The CDR3 DNA is TGTGCCAGCAGCTTAACGATCGAAACCCAGTACTTC. Its protein is CASSLTIETQYF.

In this sample, this clone turned up once. A far larger clone is one nucleotide away, so this likely arose from a read error. V usage is TRBV5-6 and J usage is TRBJ1-2, with D possibly matching TRBD1 (5 bases). In germline, CDR1 is SGHDT, CDR2 YYEEEE. The CDR3 is made up of 12 amino acids. The CDR3 bases are TGTGCCAGCAGCTTGATTGATAGGGGCTGCACCTTC. It yields the protein CASSLIDRGCTF.

This clone was detected a few times. Other DNA sequences in the same sample also yield this CDR3. The chain couples TRBV2 to TRBJ2-3, with 11 bases aligning to TRBD2. Germline V gives CDR1 SNHLY, CDR2 FYNNEI. Germline trimming cut 4 bases from V and 3 bases from J; bases unmatched to any gene: 3. This CDR3 has 15 residues. This CDR3 is CASSAGLAGTDTQYF. CDR3 in DNA: TGTGCCAGCAGTGCCGGACTAGCGGGTACAGATACGCAGTATTTT.

The V and J genes are TRBV5-4 and TRBJ2-3; D ambiguous. CDR3 length: 13 amino acids. Germline V gene data show CDR1 as SGHNT and CDR2 as YYREEE (reference sequence). The ends were cut back, 0 bases at V and 9 bases at J, with 11 bases in the middle. The DNA for the CDR3 is TGTGCCAGCAGCTTGGGTGGCAGGTCGACGCAGTATTTT. As protein: CASSLGGRSTQYF.

The chain joins TRBV9 to TRBJ1-3; TRBD1 agrees at 8 bases. After removal of 4 bases from V and 3 bases from J, the junction contained 6 bases not matched to a gene. This CDR3 is built from 15 residues. Germline-derived CDR1 and CDR2 are SGDLS and YYNGEE. As DNA, the CDR3 is TGTGCCAGCAGCACCCGGACAGGGTTTGGAAACACCATATATTTT. Translating it yields CASSTRTGFGNTIYF. The whole variable domain, filled in from reference TRBV9 and TRBJ1-3, reads DSGVTQTPKHLITATGQRVTLRCSPRSGDLSVYWYQQSLDQGLQFLIQYYNGEERAKGNILERFSAQQFPDLHSELNLSSLELGDSALYFCASSTRTGFGNTIYFGEGSWLTVV.

The V and J genes are TRBV27 and TRBJ1-1, with D possibly being TRBD1 (5 bases). V was trimmed by 6 bases and J by 1 base, leaving 12 bases between them. The CDR3 sequence is 14 residues long. Germline V gives CDR1 MNHEY, CDR2 SMNVEV (reference sequence). CDR3 amino acids: CASSPWGGNTEAFF. The CDR3 DNA reads TGTGCCAGCAGCCCCTGGGGGGGGAACACTGAAGCTTTCTTT.

In DNA form, the CDR3 reads TGTGCCAGCAGCCCATCTCGGGACCACAATGAGCAGTTCTTC. This translates into CASSPSRDHNEQFF. The V gene is TRBV11-2, the J gene TRBJ2-1; TRBD1 or TRBD2 may be the D gene (5 bases each). This CDR3 comprises 14 residues. Germline lookup yields CDR1 SGHAT and CDR2 FQNNGV. V was clipped by 5 bases and J by 5 bases, with 13 bases between them.

This clone was seen more than once but under ten times. At the DNA level, this CDR3 is encoded by other sequences in the same sample as well. The chain joins TRBV5-4 to TRBJ1-1; D is uncertain. There are 13 residues in the CDR3. CDR1 SGHNT and CDR2 YYREEE come from the germline V gene (reference sequence). The V gene lost 0 bases and the J gene lost 2 bases, with 5 bases spanning the gap. The CDR3 nucleotides read TGTGCCAGCAGCTTGGGGCCCAACACTGAAGCTTTCTTT. Translated, it gives CASSLGPNTEAFF.

As to this clone: The identical CDR3 is also encoded by other nucleotide sequences in the sample. The V call is TRBV5-1, the J call TRBJ2-3; 12 nucleotides line up with TRBD2. Germline loops: CDR1 SGHRS, CDR2 YFSETQ. V trimming: 4 bases; J trimming: 6 bases; junction bases outside the gene matches: 3. This CDR3 region has 14 residues. The CDR3 bases are TGCGCCAGCAGCCCACTAGCGGGAGGTGATACGCAGTATTTT. It yields the protein CASSPLAGGDTQYF.

The chain links TRBV4-2 to TRBJ2-2; either TRBD1 or TRBD2 may supply D (5 bases each). The CDR3 has 15 residues. Germline assignment: CDR1 LGHNA and CDR2 YNFKEQ. V was trimmed by 0 bases and J by 4 bases, leaving 9 bases between them. This CDR3 is CASSQESGPTGELFF. The CDR3 DNA is TGTGCCAGCAGCCAAGAGTCGGGGCCCACCGGGGAGCTGTTTTTT.

The chain carries TRBV30 and TRBJ1-6; weak D call: TRBD1 (6 bases). From germline, CDR1 is GTSNPN and CDR2 SVGIG (reference sequence). The CDR3 has 14 residues. V was trimmed by 0 bases and J by 6 bases, leaving 9 bases between them. In DNA, the CDR3 is TGTGCCTGGAGTGTAATCAGGGGTAATTCACCCCTCCACTTT. It encodes CAWSVIRGNSPLHF.